Below, one T cell receptor (beta chain) is given with its context. Every donor gave approximately 10 milliliters of peripheral blood. CDR3 size: 13 residues. Germline V lookup: CDR1 MNHEY, CDR2 SVGEGT. With 6 bases clipped from V and 7 bases from J, the junction kept 4 bases outside the gene matches. These data are taken from a study of blood T cells in healthy people across ages. A sample-barcoded 5' primer and a J-beta primer mix were used in a second PCR of roughly 7 to 12 cycles. TCRdb called the 5' RACE reads again in MiXCR, with one record for every CDR3 protein. The data hold over 1.5 million distinct CDR3 sequences, with around 50% observed a single time.

The sequence came from a woman in her thirties or forties in good health. V usage is TRBV6-2 or TRBV6-3 and J usage is TRBJ2-1, with TRBD1 matching over 9 bases. Sequencing was performed on blood. CDR3 residues: CASRSGTGNEQFF. The CDR3 DNA reads TGTGCCAGCAGGTCCGGGACAGGGAATGAGCAGTTCTTC.